The T cell receptor beta chain under discussion was sequenced for a study of shared clonotypes between healthy human individuals. About the study: The people who gave samples were a couple of women and three men aged 18 to 49. Points from the study as a whole: For naive CD4 cells, 4.5% to 6.5% of clonotypes were shared across four donors.

The ends were cut back, 5 bases at V and 1 base at J, with 11 bases in the middle. The CDR3 runs 14 residues. Germline V CDR1 and CDR2: SGHAT, FQNNGV. Several immunoSEQ 96-well plates shared each subset's DNA, each plate a replicate. Measured with immunoSEQ multiplex PCR; TCRdb has only the in-frame clones, and not every one. The table records roughly 890,000 clones, almost 95% of them present only once. This clone has just one count. Its specificity is unknown. Naive-designated CD8 cells lacked CD45RO, were positively enriched for CCR7, and omitted terminally differentiated effector memory CD45RA+ cells.

The chain combines TRBV11-2 with TRBJ2-5, with D maybe TRBD1 (6 bases). The TCR comes from a man under 40 in good health. The specimen was naive CD8+ T cells sorted from blood. The CDR3 region is CASSITGSQETQYF. DNA for the CDR3: TGTGCCAGCAGCATTACAGGGAGCCAAGAGACCCAGTACTTC.